Sequencing of this T cell receptor (beta chain) was carried out in a study of beta chain features in type 1 diabetes (dated by TCRdb to between 2017 and 2018). With respect to the entire study: Mean age, gender distribution, total cell number and subset yield were not different between patients and healthy donors. Across all samples, roughly 110,000,000 sorted cells were examined, and cell number per subset correlated strongly with RNA yield. In the study, TCRB repertoires of sorted circulating CD4+ T cell subsets from recently diagnosed type 1 diabetes patients were compared with those of matched healthy donors. Regulatory and stem cell-like memory subsets were obtained from only 8 patients and roughly eight healthy donors, while naive and central memory subsets were obtained from all 28 donors.

Summary of the overall study and its limitations: Because cDNA was sequenced instead of genomic DNA, activated cells with high expression could be over-represented, although the groups did not differ in activation or CD3 levels. Naive, central memory and regulatory TCRB repertoires appeared to be more alike among patients than among healthy donors. PCR may preferentially amplify shorter templates, but because patient and control samples were amplified and corrected together, any resulting skew would affect both groups equally. In all four CD4+ subsets, TCRB CDR3 length was moderately but significantly shorter in type 1 diabetes patients. Fewer insertions and more nucleotide deletions at VDJ recombination sites were observed in patients with type 1 diabetes, implying thymic rearrangement abnormalities. Only small numbers of individuals were included in the HLA sub-analyses, which left unresolved whether HLA type had any influence on TCRB rearrangement.

A single peripheral blood draw of roughly 0.11 L on average was collected from each donor into heparinised tubes. A BD FACSAria II and a panel including CD45RO, CCR7, CD25, CD127, CD95 and CD27 were used to sort naive, central memory, regulatory and stem cell-like memory CD4+ T cells. A purity above 98% was achieved for all sorted populations. PBMCs were isolated right away by Lymphoprep density gradient centrifugation and were stained directly, without culture. To minimize batch effects, samples were stained and sorted in pairs, one healthy donor with one patient per experiment. Only a few counts were recorded for this clone. Its antigen target is currently unknown. There are no base qualities to consult, and no much larger clone falls within one base. The High Capacity cDNA Reverse Transcription Kit was used to reverse transcribe all of the isolated RNA, meaning that expressed TCRB transcripts were what got sequenced. Deep immunoSEQ sequencing was applied to naive, central memory and regulatory T cell samples, giving an average of around 3.4 million total reads per sample. After sorted cells were lysed in RLT buffer, RNA was extracted with DNase-treated RNeasy Micro or Mini kits, with the choice depending on cell number. To prevent cross-contamination, every cell subset was processed on its own, while patient and healthy donor samples were processed together. The immunoSEQ multiplex PCR was used to amplify TCRB sequences from cDNA, generating 87-bp fragments that spanned the CDR3 region. Amplicons were sequenced on the Illumina HiSeq platform. Under the source paper's analysis protocol: PCR bias was computationally corrected using synthetic template baselines, reads within Hamming distance 2 were collapsed, and singletons that could not be merged were discarded. Reads were aligned to IMGT to assign V, D and J genes, CDR3 length, and insertions or deletions at six rearrangement sites. Within each subset, clonotype counts were normalized to sorted cell number, after which true diversity and Gini coefficients were computed with the tcR R package. Repertoire sharing was quantified using the overlap coefficient calculated on TCRB nucleotide sequences. Imported from immuneACCESS, the table was reduced by TCRdb to in-frame sequences with V and J called. These copies leave out some clones; in studies compared against another copy, an unresolved V gene accounts for under half, and the cause of the remainder is not known. V, J and clone size reflect that table, while D and trimming were determined from the DNA. The sample has about 150,000 clones on record, approximately 8% of them singletons. Of the sample, 0.5% is held by the ten largest clones.

The CDR3 measures 13 amino acids from cysteine to phenylalanine. Solely the CDR3 DNA is kept, with 39 bases framed from the first base. CDR1 and CDR2 (SQVTM, ANQGSEA) derive from the germline V gene. Trimming accounts for 5 bases at V and 8 bases at J, while the number of junction bases matched to no gene is 6. The origin of this receptor is a young man with type 1 diabetes. Sample: central memory CD4+ T cells from blood. The rearrangement joined TRBV29-1 to TRBJ1-6; 7 central bases correspond to TRBD1. The DNA reads TGCAGCGTTAAGGAAACAGGGGATTCACCCCTCCACTTT. It translates to CSVKETGDSPLHF.